A selection of T cell receptor beta chains follows, all from one sample in a study of cytomegalovirus exposure and HLA in healthy donors. Clones were read by immunoSEQ multiplex PCR, and TCRdb kept only the in-frame ones, dropping some. The repertoire holds just over 150,000 clones, about 80% seen once, with 5.5% to 8.5% in the top ten. Sequencing was done on a sample of PBMCs. The receptors were sampled from a woman aged 50 to 65 in good health and CMV-seropositive. The CDR3 runs from the conserved cysteine through the conserved F or W. The D gene is left open where the match is weak. Only part of the rows carry a size: once, few, many, or a class if the clone is expanded.

TRBJ2-7,NA,TRBV15,NA,CATSRKGVSEQYF,TGTGCCACCAGCAGGAAGGGGGTAAGCGAGCAGTACTTC
TRBJ1-1,NA,TRBV2,few,CASSIQGYTEAFF,TGTGCCAGCTCAATCCAGGGGTACACTGAAGCTTTCTTT
TRBJ2-7,NA,TRBV6-1,NA,CASSEGVGAFFVGTEQYF,TGTGCCAGCAGTGAAGGGGTAGGGGCGTTCTTTGTAGGAACCGAGCAGTACTTC
TRBJ2-7,TRBD2,TRBV5-1,NA,CASSSSGGPYEQYF,TGCGCCAGCAGCAGTAGCGGGGGCCCCTACGAGCAGTACTTC
TRBJ1-1,NA,TRBV7-2,NA,CASSPSRQGMAFF,TGTGCCAGCAGCCCAAGCCGGCAGGGGATGGCTTTCTTT
TRBJ2-1,NA,TRBV27,NA,CASSPSDRDEQFF,TGTGCCAGCAGCCCTAGCGACAGGGATGAGCAGTTCTTC
TRBJ2-1,TRBD2,TRBV30,once,CAWKRGGTSGYNEQFF,TGTGCCTGGAAGAGGGGTGGGACTAGCGGATATAATGAGCAGTTCTTC
TRBJ1-2,NA,TRBV7-2,NA,CASSLDSTANYGYTF,TGTGCCAGCAGCTTAGACTCGACAGCTAACTATGGCTACACCTTC
TRBJ1-2,TRBD1,TRBV5-6,few,CASSPGQGWGYTF,TGTGCCAGCAGCCCCGGACAGGGGTGGGGCTACACCTTC
TRBJ1-1,NA,TRBV29-1,NA,CSVSSRGGTEAFF,TGCAGCGTTTCCTCTCGGGGAGGGACTGAAGCTTTCTTT
TRBJ1-2,NA,TRBV30,NA,CAWSVHSPFRGYTF,TGTGCCTGGAGTGTACATTCCCCCTTCCGCGGCTACACCTTC
TRBJ2-3,TRBD1,TRBV5-1,NA,CASSLAAGGRGPTDTQYF,TGCGCCAGCAGCTTGGCAGCAGGGGGCAGAGGGCCCACAGATACGCAGTATTTT
TRBJ1-1,NA,TRBV5-1,few,CASTKGANTEAFF,TGCGCCAGCACCAAAGGGGCGAACACTGAAGCTTTCTTT
TRBJ2-1,NA,TRBV7-9,NA,CSSSLLAGSLYNEQFF,TGTTCCAGCAGCTTATTGGCAGGGTCGCTTTACAATGAGCAGTTCTTC
TRBJ2-3,NA,TRBV7-2,once,CASSLSYSSTDTQYF,TGTGCCAGCAGCTTAAGCTATTCTAGCACAGATACGCAGTATTTT
TRBJ2-1,TRBD2,TRBV7-9,NA,CASSLDETGGHEQFF,TGTGCCAGCAGCTTAGACGAGACGGGGGGGCATGAGCAGTTCTTC
TRBJ1-2,TRBD1,TRBV7-6,NA,CASSLSISGGQAGYTF,TGTGCCAGCAGCTTAAGTATTTCAGGGGGCCAGGCTGGCTACACCTTC
TRBJ1-1,NA,TRBV14,NA,CASSQVAVAEAFF,TGTGCCAGCAGCCAAGTGGCGGTAGCTGAAGCTTTCTTT
TRBJ2-2,TRBD2,TRBV4-1,once,CASSQPGLANTGELFF,TGCGCCAGCAGCCAACCGGGACTAGCGAACACCGGGGAGCTGTTTTTT
TRBJ1-6,NA,TRBV5-1,NA,CASSPTESPNSPLHF,TGCGCCAGCAGCCCGACAGAATCTCCAAATTCACCCCTCCACTTT
TRBJ2-7,NA,TRBV4-3,NA,CASSQKGHGRGPSYEQYF,TGCGCCAGCAGCCAGAAGGGCCATGGGCGGGGGCCCTCCTACGAGCAGTACTTC
TRBJ1-5,NA,TRBV4-2,NA,CASSQEEPGNQPQHF,TGTGCCAGCAGCCAAGAGGAGCCAGGGAATCAGCCCCAGCATTTT
TRBJ1-4,TRBD1,TRBV9,once,CASSPVGQGAHEKLFF,TGTGCCAGCAGCCCAGTGGGACAGGGGGCGCATGAAAAACTGTTTTTT
TRBJ2-7,NA,TRBV5-4,NA,CASSSGLSYEQYF,TGTGCCAGCAGCTCGGGACTTTCTTACGAGCAGTACTTC
TRBJ2-7,NA,TRBV13,NA,CASSPWQGPDEQYF,TGTGCCAGCAGCCCCTGGCAGGGGCCTGACGAGCAGTACTTC
TRBJ1-4,NA,TRBV19,NA,CASSTRTASNEKLFF,TGTGCCAGTAGTACCCGGACAGCTTCTAATGAAAAACTGTTTTTT
TRBJ2-3,TRBD2,TRBV4-1,NA,CASSQWILGGAEYDTQYF,TGCGCCAGCAGCCAATGGATCCTCGGGGGGGCCGAGTATGATACGCAGTATTTT
TRBJ2-3,TRBD2,TRBV11-2,once,CASSPEVLAGSTDTQYF,TGTGCCAGCAGCCCCGAGGTACTAGCGGGGAGTACAGATACGCAGTATTTT
TRBJ2-1,TRBD1,TRBV27,NA,CASSWSGQGFNEQFF,TGTGCCAGCAGTTGGTCGGGACAGGGGTTCAATGAGCAGTTCTTC
TRBJ2-3,NA,TRBV6-5,NA,CASRLPGTDTQYF,TGTGCCAGCAGATTGCCGGGGACAGATACGCAGTATTTT
TRBJ1-3,NA,TRBV18,NA,CASSPLAGTGNTIYF,TGTGCCAGCTCACCACTTGCAGGAACTGGAAACACCATATATTTT
TRBJ2-2,TRBD2,TRBV27,NA,CASSLAAGRGGELFF,TGTGCCAGCAGTCTGGCGGCAGGGAGGGGCGGGGAGCTGTTTTTT
TRBJ2-1,NA,TRBV9,NA,CASSLSPNSLNEQFF,TGTGCCAGCAGCCTAAGCCCTAATTCACTCAATGAGCAGTTCTTC
TRBJ2-7,NA,TRBV7-9,NA,CSSSSPSAPYEQYF,TGTTCCAGCAGCTCCCCTAGCGCGCCCTACGAGCAGTACTTC
TRBJ1-6,NA,TRBV11-2,NA,CASSSTGLPNSPLHF,TGTGCCAGCAGCTCAACCGGACTGCCTAATTCACCCCTCCACTTT
TRBJ2-7,NA,TRBV27,NA,CASSNRRGTYEQYF,TGTGCCAGCTCTAACCGACGGGGAACCTACGAGCAGTACTTC
TRBJ1-4,NA,TRBV14,NA,CASSSGGKLFF,TGTGCCAGCAGCAGCGGAGGAAAACTGTTTTTT
TRBJ1-2,NA,TRBV5-6,NA,CASSLTAHGYTF,TGTGCCAGCAGCCTGACAGCTCATGGCTACACCTTC
TRBJ1-1,NA,TRBV30,NA,CAWTAGLGNTEAFF,TGTGCCTGGACCGCCGGGTTGGGGAACACTGAAGCTTTCTTT
TRBJ1-4,NA,TRBV6-5,NA,CASRAGLANEKLFF,TGTGCCAGCAGGGCAGGGCTGGCTAATGAAAAACTGTTTTTT
TRBJ2-7,NA,TRBV30,NA,CAWSPGLGAGDEQYF,TGTGCCTGGAGCCCGGGGCTGGGGGCGGGAGACGAGCAGTACTTC
TRBJ1-2,NA,TRBV29-1,NA,CSVVLGDGYTF,TGCAGCGTTGTCCTGGGAGATGGCTACACCTTC
TRBJ1-2,NA,TRBV2,NA,CASSSNGPGGSGYTF,TGTGCCAGCAGTTCCAACGGACCTGGGGGGAGTGGCTACACCTTC
TRBJ2-3,TRBD1,TRBV25-1,NA,CASSEYMVGGGDTQYF,TGTGCCAGCAGTGAATATATGGTAGGGGGCGGAGATACGCAGTATTTT
TRBJ1-2,NA,TRBV19,NA,CASSNGGALYGYTF,TGTGCCAGTAGTAATGGAGGAGCCCTCTATGGCTACACCTTC
TRBJ1-6,TRBD1,TRBV4-1,few,CASSQDVDRAPLHF,TGCGCCAGCAGCCAAGATGTGGACAGGGCACCCCTCCACTTT
TRBJ2-7,TRBD2,TRBV13,NA,CASSSSGSSYEQYF,TGTGCCAGCAGCTCTAGCGGGAGCTCCTACGAGCAGTACTTC
TRBJ2-7,NA,TRBV5-1,NA,CASSLQGEFAYEQYF,TGCGCCAGCAGCCTACAGGGAGAATTCGCCTACGAGCAGTACTTC
TRBJ1-1,NA,TRBV5-6,NA,CASSLERESRTEAFF,TGTGCCAGCAGCTTGGAGCGGGAGTCTCGGACTGAAGCTTTCTTT
TRBJ1-2,TRBD1,TRBV11-2,NA,CASSRPGQSYGYTF,TGTGCCAGCAGCAGACCGGGACAGTCCTATGGCTACACCTTC
TRBJ1-6,TRBD1,TRBV10-3,NA,CAINPTGKNSPLHF,TGTGCCATCAATCCGACAGGGAAGAATTCACCCCTCCACTTT
TRBJ2-5,NA,TRBV27,NA,CASSLGRGRETQYF,TGTGCCAGCAGTTTAGGCAGGGGAAGGGAGACCCAGTACTTC
TRBJ2-1,TRBD2,TRBV30,once,CAWSVGLGGIEQFF,TGTGCCTGGAGTGTAGGTCTGGGGGGGATTGAGCAGTTCTTC
TRBJ1-2,TRBD1,TRBV4-3,once,CASSPTTGPMGYTF,TGCGCCAGCAGCCCAACGACAGGGCCCATGGGCTACACCTTC
TRBJ1-5,NA,TRBV6-5,NA,CASSRQSNQPQHF,TGTGCCAGCAGCCGACAGAGCAATCAGCCCCAGCATTTT
TRBJ1-4,TRBD1,TRBV7-2,NA,CASSPGDRLNEKLFF,TGTGCCAGCAGCCCGGGGGACAGACTGAATGAAAAACTGTTTTTT
TRBJ2-7,NA,TRBV7-2,NA,CASSLLAYEQYF,TGTGCCAGCAGCTTACTAGCGTACGAGCAGTACTTC
TRBJ2-7,NA,TRBV19,NA,CASSIGTLSYEQYF,TGTGCCAGTAGTATAGGGACTCTCTCCTACGAGCAGTACTTC